The clone carrying this T cell receptor beta chain is classed as hyperexpanded. Its target is not known. Per germline, CDR1 LGHNA and CDR2 YSLEER. The germline V and J ends were trimmed by 4 bases and 0 bases, with 13 bases remaining between them. CDR3 length: 15 amino acids. Unique molecular identifiers were in the cDNA, with template-switch universal primer binding. TCRdb reanalysed the 5' RACE reads using MiXCR and keeps one entry per CDR3 protein. Found here are 240,000 or so distinct CDR3 sequences, roughly 13% of them singletons; the top ten hold 3.5% to 5%. This sample stems from a study of identical twins. Study-level findings and limits: Twin-shared out-of-frame alpha sequences were enriched for low generation probability. Memory repertoires lacked the insertion deficit that abundant cord blood beta clonotypes showed.

These data also formed part of another study, on yellow fever vaccine responses in identical twins. That work adds: Reportedly, twins' vaccine T cell responses looked partly convergent and partly personalized.

The rearrangement links TRBV4-3 to TRBJ2-7; tentatively, D is TRBD1 (5 bases). The receptor's source is a woman in her late teens or twenties in good health. Specimen: memory (CD45RO+) T cells sorted from blood. The CDR3 DNA is TGCGCCAGCAGCCCCCAGTTCACAGGCTCCTACGAGCAGTACTTC. This encodes CASSPQFTGSYEQYF.